This paragraph covers one T cell receptor beta chain sequence. This sample is part of a study of CD8 T cells in Susac syndrome. From germline, CDR1 is DFQATT and CDR2 SNEGSKA (reference sequence). V lost 4 bases and J lost 0; bases outside the gene matches: 7. The CDR3 contains 15 residues. Random hexamers primed reverse transcription of about 0.45 to 1 ug RNA. Amplification of TCR beta CDR3 across 54 Vbeta and 13 Jbeta was performed with immunoSEQ multiplex PCR. TCRdb ran MiXCR on the immunoSEQ multiplex PCR reads and lists one entry per CDR3 protein. The data show fewer than 85,000 distinct CDR3 sequences, more than 85% seen once.

The receptor's source is a human donor with Susac syndrome. The gene calls are TRBV20-1 and TRBJ2-7, with TRBD2 identical over 9 bases. Sequencing was carried out using CD8+ T cells from PBMCs. The CDR3 region has the DNA TGCAGTGCTAAACTAGCGGGCCGTAGCTCCTACGAGCAGTACTTC. Amino acids: CSAKLAGRSSYEQYF.